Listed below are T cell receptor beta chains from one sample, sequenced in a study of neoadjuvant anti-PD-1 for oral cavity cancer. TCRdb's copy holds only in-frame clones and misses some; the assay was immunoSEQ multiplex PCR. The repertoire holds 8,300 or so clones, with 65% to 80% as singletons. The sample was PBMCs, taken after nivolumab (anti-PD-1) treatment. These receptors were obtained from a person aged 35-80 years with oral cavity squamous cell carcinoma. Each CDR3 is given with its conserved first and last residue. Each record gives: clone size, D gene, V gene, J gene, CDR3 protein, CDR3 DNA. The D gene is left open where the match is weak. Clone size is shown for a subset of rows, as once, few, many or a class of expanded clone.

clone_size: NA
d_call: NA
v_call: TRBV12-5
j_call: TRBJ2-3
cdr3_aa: CASGLEAQEGLGTDTQYF
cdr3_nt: TGTGCTAGTGGTTTGGAGGCTCAGGAGGGTCTGGGCACAGATACGCAGTATTTT

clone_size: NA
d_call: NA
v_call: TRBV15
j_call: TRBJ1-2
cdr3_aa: CATSPTRGQWNYGYTF
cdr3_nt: TGTGCCACCAGCCCCACTCGAGGGCAATGGAACTATGGCTACACCTTC

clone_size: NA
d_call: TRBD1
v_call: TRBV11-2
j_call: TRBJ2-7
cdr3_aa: CASSLERQGAFYEQYF
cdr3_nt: TGTGCCAGCAGCTTAGAAAGGCAGGGGGCCTTCTACGAGCAGTACTTC

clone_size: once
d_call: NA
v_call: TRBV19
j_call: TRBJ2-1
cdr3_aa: CASSTNPSNEQFF
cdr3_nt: TGTGCCAGTAGTACCAACCCCTCCAATGAGCAGTTCTTC

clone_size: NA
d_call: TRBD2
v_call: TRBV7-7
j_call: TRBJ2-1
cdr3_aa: CASSRQAGGPYNEQFF
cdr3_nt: TGTGCCAGCAGCCGCCAAGCGGGGGGCCCTTACAATGAGCAGTTCTTC

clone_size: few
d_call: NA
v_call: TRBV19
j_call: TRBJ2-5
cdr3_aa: CASSIGGTPETQYF
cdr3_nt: TGTGCCAGTAGTATAGGGGGGACCCCCGAGACCCAGTACTTC

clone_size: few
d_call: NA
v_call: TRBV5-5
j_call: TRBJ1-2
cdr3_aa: CASSLPENYGYTF
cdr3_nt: TGTGCCAGCAGCCTCCCCGAGAACTATGGCTACACCTTC

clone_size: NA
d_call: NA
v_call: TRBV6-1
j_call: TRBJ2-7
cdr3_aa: CASSSGTTTYEQYF
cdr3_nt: TGTGCCAGCAGTTCCGGGACAACCACCTACGAGCAGTACTTC

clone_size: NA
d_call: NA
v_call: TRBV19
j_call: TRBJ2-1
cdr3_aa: CASNYGTGMLEQFF
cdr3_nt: TGTGCCAGTAATTACGGTACGGGGATGTTGGAGCAGTTCTTC

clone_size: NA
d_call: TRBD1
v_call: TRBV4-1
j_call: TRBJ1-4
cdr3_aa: CASSRGQGDRTNEKLFF
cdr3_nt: TGCGCCAGCAGCCGGGGACAGGGGGACCGCACTAATGAAAAACTGTTTTTT

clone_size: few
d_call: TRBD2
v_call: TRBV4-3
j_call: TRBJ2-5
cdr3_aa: CASSPTPGRGGETQYF
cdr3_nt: TGCGCCAGCAGCCCTACCCCGGGGAGGGGAGGGGAGACCCAGTACTTC

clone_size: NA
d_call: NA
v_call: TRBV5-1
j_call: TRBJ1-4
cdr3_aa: CASSLDSGPATNEKLFF
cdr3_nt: TGCGCCAGCAGCTTGGATTCGGGCCCTGCAACTAATGAAAAACTGTTTTTT

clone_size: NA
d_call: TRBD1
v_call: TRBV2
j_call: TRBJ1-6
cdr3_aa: CASSLPLTGEGNSPLHF
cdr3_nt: TGTGCCAGCAGCCTCCCCCTGACAGGGGAGGGGAATTCACCCCTCCACTTT

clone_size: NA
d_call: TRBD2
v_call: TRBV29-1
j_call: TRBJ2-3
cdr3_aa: CSVVRGGPGTDTQYF
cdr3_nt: TGCAGCGTTGTCCGGGGGGGCCCGGGCACAGATACGCAGTATTTT

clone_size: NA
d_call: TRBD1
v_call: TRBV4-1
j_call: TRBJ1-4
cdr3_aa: CASSRSSQTGGVNEKLFF
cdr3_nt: TGCGCCAGCAGCCGAAGCTCCCAAACAGGGGGCGTTAATGAAAAACTGTTTTTT

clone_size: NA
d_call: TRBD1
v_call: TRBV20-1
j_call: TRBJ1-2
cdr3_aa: CSSDRDYGYTF
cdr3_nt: TGCAGCTCTGACAGGGATTATGGCTACACCTTC

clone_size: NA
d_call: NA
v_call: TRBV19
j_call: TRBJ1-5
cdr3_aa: CASSFAGDDGQPQHF
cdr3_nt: TGTGCCAGTAGTTTCGCGGGTGATGACGGTCAGCCCCAGCATTTT

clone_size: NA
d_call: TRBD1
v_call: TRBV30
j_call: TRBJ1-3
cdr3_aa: CAWSVPGTGLSGNTIYF
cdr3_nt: TGTGCCTGGAGTGTACCCGGGACAGGGCTCTCTGGAAACACCATATATTTT

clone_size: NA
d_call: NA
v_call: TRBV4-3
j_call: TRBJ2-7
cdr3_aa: CASSQVGGMSSYEQYF
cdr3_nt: TGCGCCAGCAGCCAAGTCGGCGGAATGAGCTCCTACGAGCAGTACTTC

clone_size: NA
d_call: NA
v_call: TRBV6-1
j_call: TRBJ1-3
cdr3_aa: CASSESGLAPDTIYF
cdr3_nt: TGTGCCAGCAGTGAATCTGGATTGGCCCCAGACACCATATATTTT

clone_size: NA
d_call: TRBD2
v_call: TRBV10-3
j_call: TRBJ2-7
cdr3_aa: CASGTREVYEQYF
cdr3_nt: TGTGCCAGCGGGACTAGAGAGGTCTACGAGCAGTACTTC

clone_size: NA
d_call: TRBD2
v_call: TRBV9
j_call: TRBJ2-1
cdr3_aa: CASSAPSGGASNEQFF
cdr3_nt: TGTGCCAGCAGCGCTCCTAGCGGGGGGGCATCAAATGAGCAGTTCTTC

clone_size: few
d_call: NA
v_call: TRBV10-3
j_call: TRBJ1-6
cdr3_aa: CAISESPGLVSPLHF
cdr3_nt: TGTGCCATCAGTGAGTCGCCAGGGCTAGTATCACCCCTCCACTTT

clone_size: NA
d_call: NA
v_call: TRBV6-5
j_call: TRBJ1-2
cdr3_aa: CASRETGVRSDGYTF
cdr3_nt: TGTGCCAGCAGGGAAACGGGAGTTAGGTCGGATGGCTACACCTTC

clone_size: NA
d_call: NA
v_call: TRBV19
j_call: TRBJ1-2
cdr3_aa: CASSPRVGRVATYGYTF
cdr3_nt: TGTGCCAGTAGTCCCCGCGTGGGCAGGGTAGCGACCTATGGCTACACCTTC

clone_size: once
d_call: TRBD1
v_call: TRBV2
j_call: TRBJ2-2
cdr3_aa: CASSRRTGTTGELFF
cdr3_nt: TGTGCCAGCAGCAGACGGACAGGGACCACCGGGGAGCTGTTTTTT

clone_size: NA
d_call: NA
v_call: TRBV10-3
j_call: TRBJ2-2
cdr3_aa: CASAGGHTGELFF
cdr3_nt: TGTGCCAGTGCTGGGGGACACACCGGGGAGCTGTTTTTT

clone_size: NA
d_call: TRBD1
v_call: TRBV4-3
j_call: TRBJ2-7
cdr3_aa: CASSQEAGQGGNEQYF
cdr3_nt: TGCGCCAGCAGCCAAGAAGCCGGACAGGGGGGCAACGAGCAGTACTTC

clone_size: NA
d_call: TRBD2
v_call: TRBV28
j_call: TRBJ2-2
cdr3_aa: CASSPRGAGGAAGELFF
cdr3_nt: TGTGCCAGCAGCCCCCGGGGAGCGGGGGGGGCAGCCGGGGAGCTGTTTTTT

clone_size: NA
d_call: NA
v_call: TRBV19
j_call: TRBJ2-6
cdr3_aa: CASSSGANVLTF
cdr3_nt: TGTGCCAGTAGTTCTGGGGCCAACGTCCTGACTTTC

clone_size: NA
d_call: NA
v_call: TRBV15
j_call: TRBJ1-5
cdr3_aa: CATGRPGGNQPQHF
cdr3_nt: TGTGCCACCGGGCGCCCGGGCGGCAATCAGCCCCAGCATTTT

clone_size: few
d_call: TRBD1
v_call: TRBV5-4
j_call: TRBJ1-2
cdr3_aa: CASSPPGQGLNGYTF
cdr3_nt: TGTGCCAGCAGCCCACCGGGACAGGGCTTGAATGGCTACACCTTC

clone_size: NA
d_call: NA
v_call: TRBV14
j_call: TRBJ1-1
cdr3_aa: CASSQEVGNTEAFF
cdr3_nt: TGTGCCAGCAGCCAAGAAGTCGGGAACACTGAAGCTTTCTTT

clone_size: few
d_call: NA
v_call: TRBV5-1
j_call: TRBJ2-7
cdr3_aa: CASSLSSSYEQYF
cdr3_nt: TGCGCCAGCAGCTTGTCCAGCTCCTACGAGCAGTACTTC

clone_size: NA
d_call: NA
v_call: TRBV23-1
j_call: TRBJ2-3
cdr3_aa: CASSQSRRDSFASSTDTQYF
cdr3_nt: TGCGCCAGCAGTCAATCCCGGCGGGACAGTTTCGCTTCTAGCACAGATACGCAGTATTTT

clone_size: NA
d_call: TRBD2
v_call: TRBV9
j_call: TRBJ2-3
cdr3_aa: CASSVTSGAPQYF
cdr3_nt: TGTGCCAGCAGCGTTACTAGCGGGGCTCCGCAGTATTTT

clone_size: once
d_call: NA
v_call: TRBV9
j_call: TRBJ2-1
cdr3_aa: CASSVGPGKGYNEQFF
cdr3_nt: TGTGCCAGCAGCGTAGGGCCGGGGAAGGGCTACAATGAGCAGTTCTTC

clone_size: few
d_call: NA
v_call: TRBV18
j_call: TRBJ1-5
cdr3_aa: CASSPGSQPQHF
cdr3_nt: TGTGCCAGCTCCCCAGGTAGTCAGCCCCAGCATTTT

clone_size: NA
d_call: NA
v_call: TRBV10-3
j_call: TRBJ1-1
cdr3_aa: CAISELNSAEAFF
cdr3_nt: TGTGCCATCAGTGAGTTGAATAGCGCTGAAGCTTTCTTT

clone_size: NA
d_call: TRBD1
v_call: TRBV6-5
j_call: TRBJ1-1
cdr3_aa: CASSYTDRGTEAFF
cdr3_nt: TGTGCCAGCAGTTACACCGACAGGGGTACTGAAGCTTTCTTT

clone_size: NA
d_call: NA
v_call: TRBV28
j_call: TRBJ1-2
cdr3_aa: CASTRNYGYTF
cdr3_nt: TGTGCCAGCACCCGGAACTATGGCTACACCTTC

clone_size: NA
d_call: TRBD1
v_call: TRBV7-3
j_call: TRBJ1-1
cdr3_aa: CASSPTGVSTEAFF
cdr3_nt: TGTGCCAGCAGTCCCACAGGGGTAAGCACTGAAGCTTTCTTT

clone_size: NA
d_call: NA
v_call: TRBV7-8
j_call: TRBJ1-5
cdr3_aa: CASSAGPLGSNQPQHF
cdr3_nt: TGTGCCAGCAGCGCCGGACCCCTGGGGAGCAATCAGCCCCAGCATTTT

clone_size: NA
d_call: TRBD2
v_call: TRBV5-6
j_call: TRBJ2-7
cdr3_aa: CASSPGTSGNSYEQYF
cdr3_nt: TGTGCCAGCAGCCCCGGGACTAGCGGGAACTCCTACGAGCAGTACTTC

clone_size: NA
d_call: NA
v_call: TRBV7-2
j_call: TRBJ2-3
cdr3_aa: CASSIGVPDTQYF
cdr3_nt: TGTGCCAGCAGCATCGGGGTTCCAGATACGCAGTATTTT

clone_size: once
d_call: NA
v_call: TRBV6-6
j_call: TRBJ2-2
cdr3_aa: CASRGYTGELFF
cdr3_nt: TGTGCCAGCAGGGGGTACACCGGGGAGCTGTTTTTT

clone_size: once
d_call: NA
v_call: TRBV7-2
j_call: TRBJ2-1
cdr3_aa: CASSLSSLGQGSRNEQFF
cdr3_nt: TGTGCCAGCAGCTTAAGCTCCCTGGGCCAGGGAAGCCGCAATGAGCAGTTCTTC

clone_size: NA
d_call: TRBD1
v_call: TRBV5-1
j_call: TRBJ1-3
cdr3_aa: CASSLEAGGGNTIYF
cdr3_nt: TGCGCCAGCAGCTTGGAGGCAGGGGGCGGAAACACCATATATTTT

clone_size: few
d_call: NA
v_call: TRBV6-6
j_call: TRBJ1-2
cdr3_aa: CASSYPREGVYGYTF
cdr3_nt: TGTGCCAGCAGTTACCCCCGGGAAGGGGTCTATGGCTACACCTTC

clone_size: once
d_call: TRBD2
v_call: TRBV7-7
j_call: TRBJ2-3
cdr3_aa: CASSLRGGGPGTDTQYF
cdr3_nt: TGTGCCAGCAGCTTACGTGGCGGGGGGCCGGGGACAGATACGCAGTATTTT

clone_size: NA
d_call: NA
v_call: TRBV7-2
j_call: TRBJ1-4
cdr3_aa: CASSLALGEKLFF
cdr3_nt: TGTGCCAGCAGCTTAGCTCTGGGAGAGAAACTGTTTTTT

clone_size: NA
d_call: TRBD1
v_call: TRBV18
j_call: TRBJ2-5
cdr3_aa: CASSQPGGLQETQYF
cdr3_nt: TGTGCCAGCTCACAACCAGGGGGCCTACAAGAGACCCAGTACTTC

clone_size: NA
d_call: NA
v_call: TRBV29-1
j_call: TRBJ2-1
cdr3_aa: CRGGGRNEQFF
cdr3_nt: TGCAGGGGGGGCGGGCGCAATGAGCAGTTCTTC

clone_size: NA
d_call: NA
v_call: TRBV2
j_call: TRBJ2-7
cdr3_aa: CASSDPNVYEQYF
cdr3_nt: TGTGCCAGCAGTGACCCTAATGTCTACGAGCAGTACTTC

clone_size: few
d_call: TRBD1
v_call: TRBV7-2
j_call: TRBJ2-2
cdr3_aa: CASSSAGTAYTGELFF
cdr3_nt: TGTGCCAGCAGCTCCGCCGGGACAGCCTACACCGGGGAGCTGTTTTTT

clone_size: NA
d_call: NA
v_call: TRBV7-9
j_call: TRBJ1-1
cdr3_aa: CASSVNRETEAFF
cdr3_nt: TGTGCCAGCAGCGTGAACAGGGAGACTGAAGCTTTCTTT

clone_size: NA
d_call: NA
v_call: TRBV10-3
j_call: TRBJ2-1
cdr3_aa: CAIGAYSYNEQFF
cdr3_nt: TGTGCCATCGGGGCGTACTCCTACAATGAGCAGTTCTTC

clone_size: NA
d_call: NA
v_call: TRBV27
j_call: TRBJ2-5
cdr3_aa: CASSSPWAETQYF
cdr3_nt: TGTGCCAGCAGTTCCCCTTGGGCAGAGACCCAGTACTTC

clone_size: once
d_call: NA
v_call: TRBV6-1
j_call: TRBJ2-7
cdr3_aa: CASIEQGYEQYF
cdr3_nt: TGTGCCAGCATAGAACAGGGTTACGAGCAGTACTTC